These 23 T cell receptor beta chains came from one sample sequenced in a study of T-cell memory formation after mild COVID-19. MiXCR, run by TCRdb on the 5' RACE reads, gives a single entry per CDR3 protein. The repertoire includes about 400,000 distinct CDR3 sequences, over 15% of them detected once, and roughly 21% sits in the top ten. What was sequenced was PBMCs or a T cell subset sorted from them (not recorded which). The receptors here all came from a man aged 18 to 30 who had mild COVID-19 (a few samples of this study predate the infection). Cell type and time point are not known.

The chain has TRBV7-2 and TRBJ2-2; maybe TRBD2 (5 bases). V shed 5 bases and J shed 5 bases, with 12 bases lying between them. The CDR3 runs 14 residues. Germline V gene data show CDR1 as SGHTA and CDR2 as FQGNSA. CDR3 coding DNA: TGTGCCAGCAGCCTGGTAGCGAGGACCGGGGAGCTGTTTTTT. This encodes CASSLVARTGELFF.

This sequence joins TRBV19 and TRBJ1-1, with TRBD1 as a possible D gene (6 bases). V was pared by 5 bases and J by 11 bases, with 15 bases between. The CDR3 spans 12 residues. The V gene's germline CDR1 is LNHDA and CDR2 SQIVND (reference sequence). In DNA, the CDR3 is TGTGCCAGTAGTCCCAGGGGAGGGACGGCTTTCTTT. Translated, it gives CASSPRGGTAFF.

This chain links TRBV9 with TRBJ2-1; 12 bases match TRBD2. This CDR3 contains 15 residues. Per germline, CDR1 SGDLS and CDR2 YYNGEE. The trim removed 2 bases at V and 9 bases at J, leaving 6 bases unmatched. CDR3 sequence reads: CASSVALAGGGEQFF. Written as DNA, the CDR3 is TGTGCCAGCAGCGTTGCACTAGCGGGGGGAGGTGAGCAGTTCTTC.

The V and J genes are TRBV9 and TRBJ2-5; TRBD1 agrees at 9 bases. Germline V gives CDR1 SGDLS, CDR2 YYNGEE. The trim removed 0 bases at V and 5 bases at J, leaving 11 bases unmatched. The CDR3 runs to 17 residues. The CDR3 region is CASSVATGTGMLETQYF. The DNA for the CDR3 is TGTGCCAGCAGCGTAGCTACCGGGACAGGGATGTTGGAGACCCAGTACTTC.

The gene calls are TRBV5-4 and TRBJ2-2; the match to TRBD1 covers 7 bases. The length of the CDR3 is 15 residues. J was trimmed by 6 bases and V by 1 base; bases with no gene match: 6. Per germline, CDR1 SGHNT and CDR2 YYREEE (reference sequence). The CDR3 coding sequence is TGTGCCAGCAGCTTGACAGGGGATCGGGCCGGGGAGCTGTTTTTT. It translates to CASSLTGDRAGELFF. The entire variable domain, with the rest obtained from reference TRBV5-4 and TRBJ2-2, is as follows: ETGVTQSPTHLIKTRGQQVTLRCSSQSGHNTVSWYQQALGQGPQFIFQYYREEENGRGNFPPRFSGLQFPNYSSELNVNALELDDSALYLCASSLTGDRAGELFFGEGSRLTVL.

This clonotype was found a few times. The chain carries TRBV28 and TRBJ2-1; D ambiguous. The V gene lost 6 bases and the J gene lost 4 bases, with 10 bases spanning the gap. The CDR3 contains 13 residues. Germline V gene sequence: CDR1 MDHEN, CDR2 SYDVKM. This CDR3 is CASSQTQYNEQFF. The CDR3 DNA is TGTGCCAGCAGCCAGACCCAATACAATGAGCAGTTCTTC.

This clonotype was seen more than once but under ten times. The chain joins TRBV9 to TRBJ2-4; D may be TRBD1 or TRBD2 (6 bases each). The CDR3 extends over 16 amino acids. CDR1 is SGDLS and CDR2 is YYNGEE in the germline V gene. With 2 bases removed from V and 0 bases from J, the gap between germline ends came to 12 bases. The CDR3 bases are TGTGCCAGCAGCGTGGAGGGGGGCTTAGCCAAAAACATTCAGTACTTC. This encodes CASSVEGGLAKNIQYF.

The CDR3 here is CASSAQEGQGYEQYF. CDR3 bases: TGTGCCAGCAGCGCCCAGGAGGGACAGGGATACGAGCAGTACTTC. V and J are TRBV7-6 and TRBJ2-7; 9 bases line up with TRBD1. The CDR3 covers 15 residues. V lost 5 bases and J lost 4; bases outside the gene matches: 9. CDR1 is SGHVS, CDR2 FNYEAQ, per germline.

The rearrangement uses TRBV4-3 and TRBJ1-5, with 7 bases fitting TRBD1. The CDR3 extends over 15 amino acids. Per the germline V gene, CDR1 is LGHNA and CDR2 is YSLEER. V was pared by 3 bases and J by 4 bases, with 6 bases of the junction left unmatched. CDR3 loop: CASSQGTVGNQPQHF. The CDR3 DNA sequence: TGCGCCAGCAGCCAGGGGACAGTAGGGAATCAGCCCCAGCATTTT.

This clonotype showed up just a few times. The chain employs TRBV7-2 and TRBJ2-1; a weak D match, TRBD1 (6 bases). There are 16 residues in the CDR3. CDR1 is SGHTA and CDR2 is FQGNSA in the germline V gene. Trimming stripped 0 bases from V and 2 bases from J, with 11 bases between. In nucleotides, the CDR3 is TGTGCCAGCAGCTTAGCTTGGGACACAGCCTACAATGAGCAGTTCTTC. Protein sequence: CASSLAWDTAYNEQFF.

This clonotype was counted between two and nine times. The chain recombines TRBV28 with TRBJ2-7; no definite D call. Germline CDR1 is MDHEN and CDR2 is SYDVKM. The CDR3 consists of 13 residues. Trimming took off 6 bases at V and 0 bases at J, with 9 bases between the two ends. CDR3 region: CASRRHISYEQYF. CDR3 sequence (DNA): TGTGCCAGCAGACGACACATCTCCTACGAGCAGTACTTC.

This clonotype was detected only a few times. The V gene is TRBV19, the J gene TRBJ2-1, with 13 bases aligning to TRBD2. The CDR3 has 16 residues. Germline-derived CDR1 and CDR2 are LNHDA and SQIVND (reference sequence). The J segment lost 7 bases and the V segment lost 0 bases, leaving 3 bases of the junction unmatched. CDR3 sequence (DNA): TGTGCCAGTAGTATAGAACTAGCGGGGGGGCCGAATGAGCAGTTCTTC. Residues: CASSIELAGGPNEQFF.

The CDR3 DNA reads as TGTGCCAGCAGTTACAGTCCGACAGGGGGCTTTGGCTACACCTTC. Its translation is CASSYSPTGGFGYTF. V is TRBV6-2 or TRBV6-3 and J is TRBJ1-2, with 10 bases fitting TRBD1. The junction had 7 bases not matched to a gene; V was cut back by 2 bases and J by 7 bases. The CDR3 has 15 amino acids. In germline, CDR1 is MNHEY, CDR2 SVGEGT.

This clonotype was counted only a few times. J is TRBJ2-1 and V is TRBV24-1; 15 nucleotides align to TRBD2. CDR3 length: 19 amino acids. Germline CDR1 and CDR2: KGHDR and SFDVKD. After removal of 3 bases from V and 0 bases from J, the junction contained 5 bases not matched to a gene. The CDR3 region has the DNA TGTGCCACCAGTGATCCCGGGACTAGCGGGGGGAGCTCCTACAATGAGCAGTTCTTC. Translating it yields CATSDPGTSGGSSYNEQFF.

This clonotype was seen at least ten times. The rearrangement joins TRBV7-3 to TRBJ2-1; D gene unclear. The CDR3 covers 12 residues. V dropped 2 bases and J dropped 5 bases, with 4 bases sitting between them. CDR1 and CDR2 from the germline V gene are SGHTA and FQGTGA. CDR3 region: CASSLRDNEQFF. The CDR3 DNA follows: TGTGCCAGCAGCTTACGTGACAATGAGCAGTTCTTC.

This clonotype was picked up a small number of times. The chain recombines TRBV5-6 with TRBJ2-3; 10 positions agree with TRBD2. CDR3 size: 16 residues. CDR1 SGHDT and CDR2 YYEEEE come from the germline V gene. Germline trimming cut 4 bases from V and 1 base from J; bases unmatched to any gene: 6. The CDR3: CASSEITSGGTDTQYF. In nucleotides, the CDR3 is TGTGCCAGCAGCGAGATCACTAGCGGGGGCACAGATACGCAGTATTTT.

The chain is built from TRBV11-2 and TRBJ2-2; D not resolved. Germline CDR1 and CDR2: SGHAT and FQNNGV. This CDR3 region has 14 residues. V was shortened by 3 bases and J by 1 base, with 6 bases between the two germline ends. CDR3 sequence (DNA): TGTGCCAGCAGCTTGCCAGTGAACACCGGGGAGCTGTTTTTT. Residues: CASSLPVNTGELFF.

CDR3 nucleotide sequence: TGTGCCAGCAGCCGCGGGGGCCGGTCGAACTATGGCTACACCTTC. Translated, it gives CASSRGGRSNYGYTF. The J gene is TRBJ1-2, the V gene TRBV14, with a weak D call TRBD1 (6 bases). The CDR3 extends over 15 amino acids. Germline CDR1 reads SGHDN; CDR2 reads FVKESK. V was shortened by 4 bases and J by 2 bases, with 14 bases between the two germline ends.

This clonotype was observed a single time. A read error may account for a junction end that differs from germline. The chain recombines TRBV4-2 with TRBJ2-3, with D perhaps being TRBD1 or TRBD2 (5 bases each). Germline CDR1 reads LGHNA; CDR2 reads YNFKEQ. The CDR3 contains 12 residues. The CDR3 DNA reads TGTGCCAGCAGCTCCGGGACCCCCAATCTCGAATTT. Residues: CASSSGTPNLEF.

The CDR3 DNA sequence: TGTGCCAGCAGCGTCTACAGGGACCTCTCCTACGAGCAGTACTTC. This encodes CASSVYRDLSYEQYF. The chain uses TRBV9 and TRBJ2-7; tentative D call: TRBD1 (6 bases). This CDR3 is built from 15 residues. V lost 2 bases, J lost 0 bases, and 12 bases lay in between. Germline V gives CDR1 SGDLS, CDR2 YYNGEE.

The CDR3 bases are TGTGCCAGCAGTCCTAGCGGGGTGCGCACAGATACGCAGTATTTT. This codes for CASSPSGVRTDTQYF. This rearrangement joins TRBV5-4 to TRBJ2-3, with 9 positions matching TRBD2. Germline CDR1 SGHNT, CDR2 YYREEE (reference sequence). The CDR3 has 15 amino acids. The junction had 5 bases not matched to a gene; V was cut back by 5 bases and J by 1 base.

The chain links TRBV7-2 to TRBJ2-6, with D unclear. V dropped 5 bases and J dropped 4 bases, with 9 bases sitting between them. CDR1 and CDR2 (germline): SGHTA, FQGNSA. CDR3 length: 14 amino acids. This CDR3 reads CASSRTRGANVLTF. For the CDR3, the DNA is TGTGCCAGCAGCCGAACCCGGGGGGCCAACGTCCTGACTTTC.

This sequence joins TRBV6-5 and TRBJ1-6; the D gene is possibly TRBD1 (5 bases). Trimming removed 2 bases at V and 10 bases at J, with 12 bases between. From germline, CDR1 is MNHEY and CDR2 SVGAGI. The CDR3 is 14 amino acids. CDR3 nucleotides: TGTGCCAGCAGTTACAAGGGGATGTACTCACCCCTCCACTTT. Amino acid sequence: CASSYKGMYSPLHF.